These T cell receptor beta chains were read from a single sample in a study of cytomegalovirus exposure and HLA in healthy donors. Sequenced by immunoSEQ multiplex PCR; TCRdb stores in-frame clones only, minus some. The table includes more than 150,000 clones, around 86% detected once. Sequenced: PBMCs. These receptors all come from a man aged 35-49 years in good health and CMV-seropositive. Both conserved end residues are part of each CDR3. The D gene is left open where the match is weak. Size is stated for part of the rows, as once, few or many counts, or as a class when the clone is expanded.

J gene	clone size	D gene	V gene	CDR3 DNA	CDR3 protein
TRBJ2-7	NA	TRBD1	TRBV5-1	TGCGCCAGCAGCTTGGGCGGGACAGGGAGCTACGAGCAGTACTTC	CASSLGGTGSYEQYF
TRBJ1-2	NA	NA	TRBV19	TGTGCCAGTAGTATAGTGAGGAGGGGCTATGGCTACACCTTC	CASSIVRRGYGYTF
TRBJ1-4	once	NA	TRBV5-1	TGCGCCAGCAGTGATCGCGGAGGGAGGAGGGCAACTAATGAAAAACTGTTTTTT	CASSDRGGRRATNEKLFF
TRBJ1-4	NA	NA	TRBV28	TGTGCCAGCAGTACCGAGGTAGGCCACAATGAAAAACTGTTTTTT	CASSTEVGHNEKLFF
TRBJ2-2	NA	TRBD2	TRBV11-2	TGTGCCAGCAGCTGGGGGGGAGGGGGGGAGCTGTTTTTT	CASSWGGGGELFF
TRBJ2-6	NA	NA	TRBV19	TGTGCCAGTAGTGACCACAGGGAAGCTTCTGGGGCCAACGTCCTGACTTTC	CASSDHREASGANVLTF
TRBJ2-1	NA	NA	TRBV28	TGTGCCAGCAGTTTGTGGGCGGGGGCAGGAGAGCAGTTCTTC	CASSLWAGAGEQFF
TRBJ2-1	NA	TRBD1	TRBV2	TGTGCCAGCAGTCAACCGGGACAGGCTTTTAATGAGCAGTTCTTC	CASSQPGQAFNEQFF
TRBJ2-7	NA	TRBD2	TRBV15	TGTGCCACCAGCAGAGGACTAGCGGGGAGCTCCTACGAGCAGTACTTC	CATSRGLAGSSYEQYF
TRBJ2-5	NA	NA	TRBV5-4	TGTGCCAGCCACCGCGGGTTGGGAGAGACCCAGTACTTC	CASHRGLGETQYF
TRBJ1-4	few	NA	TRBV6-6	TGTGCCAGCAGTTACTCGGAGTATGAAAAACTGTTTTTT	CASSYSEYEKLFF
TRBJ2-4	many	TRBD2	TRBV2	TGTGCCAGCAGTGATGCGGGGGTGGGGAACATTCAGTACTTC	CASSDAGVGNIQYF
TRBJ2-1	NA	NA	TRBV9	TGTGCCAGCAGCGGCGACTACCGGTCGTACAATGAGCAGTTCTTC	CASSGDYRSYNEQFF
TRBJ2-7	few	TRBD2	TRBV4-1	TGCGCCAGCAGCCAAGAGGATCGACTAGCGGAGACCTACGAGCAGTACTTC	CASSQEDRLAETYEQYF
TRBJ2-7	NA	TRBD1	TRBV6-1	TGTGCCAGCAGTAACAGGGGCCCCTACGAGCAGTACTTC	CASSNRGPYEQYF
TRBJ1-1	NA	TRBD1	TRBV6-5	TGTGCCAGCAGGAGACAGGGAAACACTGAAGCTTTCTTT	CASRRQGNTEAFF
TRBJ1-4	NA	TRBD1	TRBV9	TGTGCCAGCAGCGTAGCGGGACAGGGGGCGCACAGTGAAAAACTGTTTTTT	CASSVAGQGAHSEKLFF
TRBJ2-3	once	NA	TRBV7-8	TGTGCCAGCAGCCCCAGGCCAGATACGCAGTATTTT	CASSPRPDTQYF
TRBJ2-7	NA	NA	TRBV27	TGTGCCAGCAGTTGGGGCAGGAGCTCCTACGAGCAGTACTTC	CASSWGRSSYEQYF
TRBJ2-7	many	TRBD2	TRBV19	TGTGCCAGTAGTTCCCTGGAGGGACTAGCCTACGAGCAGTACTTC	CASSSLEGLAYEQYF
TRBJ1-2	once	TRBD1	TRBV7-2	TGTGCCAGCAGGCATAACAGGGGGAGCTATGGCTACACCTTC	CASRHNRGSYGYTF
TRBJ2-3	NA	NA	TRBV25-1	TGTGCCAGCAGTGAAAGCTCTCCTCCAGATACGCAGTATTTT	CASSESSPPDTQYF
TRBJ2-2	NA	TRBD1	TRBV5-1	TGCGCCAGCAGCAGGGACAGGGGGCCCACCGGGGAGCTGTTTTTT	CASSRDRGPTGELFF
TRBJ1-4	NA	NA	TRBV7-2	TGTGCCAGCAGCCCCCGACAGGCTGCAACTAATGAAAAACTGTTTTTT	CASSPRQAATNEKLFF
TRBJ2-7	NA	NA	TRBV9	TGTGCCAGCAGCGTAGGTGGGGGGAATTCCTACGAGCAGTACTTC	CASSVGGGNSYEQYF
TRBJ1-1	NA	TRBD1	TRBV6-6	TGTGCCAGCAGCGTACGGACAGGGGAGTTTGAAGCTTTCTTT	CASSVRTGEFEAFF
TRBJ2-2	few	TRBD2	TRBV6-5	TGTGCCAGCAGTTACCTGGGGGGGAAGAACACCGGGGAGCTGTTTTTT	CASSYLGGKNTGELFF
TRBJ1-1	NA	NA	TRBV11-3	TGTGCCAGCAGCCTCGGGGGGAACACTGAAGCTTTCTTT	CASSLGGNTEAFF
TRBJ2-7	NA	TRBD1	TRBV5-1	TGCGCCAGCAGCGGACGCCGGGACAGAAGATCCTACGAGCAGTACTTC	CASSGRRDRRSYEQYF
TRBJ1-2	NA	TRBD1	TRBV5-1	TGCGCCAGCAGCGCCACAGGGGGCTCGGTCTATGGCTACACCTTC	CASSATGGSVYGYTF
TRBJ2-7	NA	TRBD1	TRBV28	TGTGCCAGCAGCCCAGTTGGACAGGGGCTCGAGCAGTACTTC	CASSPVGQGLEQYF
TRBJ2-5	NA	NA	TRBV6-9	TGTGCCAGCAGCCCCTCCCAGCAAGAGACCCAGTACTTC	CASSPSQQETQYF
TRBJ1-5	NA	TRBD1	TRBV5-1	TGCGCCAGCAGCCCAGGGACAGGATTTCAGCCCCAGCATTTT	CASSPGTGFQPQHF
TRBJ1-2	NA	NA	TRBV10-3	TGTGCCATCAGTGCAAGGGACTCCAATAACTATGGCTACACCTTC	CAISARDSNNYGYTF
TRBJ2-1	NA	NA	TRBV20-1	TGCAGTGCTAGATTTTCCGCGGAGCAGTTCTTC	CSARFSAEQFF
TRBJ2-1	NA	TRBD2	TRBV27	TGTGCCAGCAGCAGTAGCGGGGGTGTCTCCTACAATGAGCAGTTCTTC	CASSSSGGVSYNEQFF
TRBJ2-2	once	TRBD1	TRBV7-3	TGTGCCAGCAGCTTGGGGACAGGGCTTTTCGGAACCGGGGAGCTGTTTTTT	CASSLGTGLFGTGELFF
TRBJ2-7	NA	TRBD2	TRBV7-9	TGTGCCAGCAGCTTAAGTTCTAGCGGGACCTCCTACGAGCAGTACTTC	CASSLSSSGTSYEQYF
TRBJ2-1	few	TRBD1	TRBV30	TGTGCCTGGAGTCCGGGACAGGGGAATGAGCAGTTCTTC	CAWSPGQGNEQFF
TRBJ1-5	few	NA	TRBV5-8	TGTGCCAGCACCCCCCCGACACGTCTGTGGCATCAGCCCCAGCATTTT	CASTPPTRLWHQPQHF